The T cell receptor beta chain described here comes from a study of T-cell reconstitution after alpha-beta-depleted transplantation in children (dated by TCRdb to 2016 to 2017). Study-level background: The study quantitatively tracked T-cell immune reconstitution after TCRalphabeta/CD19-depleted allogeneic hematopoietic cell transplantation in children using TCR repertoire profiling.

The sample holds many counts of this clonotype. Its specific antigen is unknown. It has no much larger one-base neighbor in the sample; base qualities were not kept. Library method: PCR. The instrument given in TCRdb is Illumina HiSeq 2500. To normalize quantification of the TCRbeta repertoire, the TCR libraries were built with molecular barcoding that relied on unique molecular identifiers. TCRdb handled the public reads itself, with Q25 trimming in fastp and clone calling in MiXCR, and kept productive beta chains. CDR3 protein duplicates are merged, each entry listing the most common genes and DNA. The sample table records about 230,000 distinct CDR3 sequences; approximately 9.7% of these occur just once. Together, the top ten hold roughly 5.1% of the sample. This specimen consisted of PBMCs from the stem cell graft donor, obtained from the stem cell graft. The TCR comes from a human donor who donated a stem cell graft to a child with SCID.

The CDR3 protein sequence reads: CASSSGQGREKLFF. The sequence in DNA is TGTGCCAGCAGCTCCGGACAGGGGAGGGAAAAACTGTTTTTT. The chain is encoded by TRBV7-9 joined to TRBJ1-4; TRBD1 matches 9 bases in the middle. The junction shows trimming of 4 bases on V and 8 bases on J, and the gene matches do not reach 5 bases of it. From the germline V gene (reference sequence), CDR1 is SEHNR and CDR2 is FQNEAQ. Taken from cysteine to phenylalanine, the CDR3 has 14 residues. Of the read, only the CDR3 DNA is kept; its 42 bases are in frame from base 1. Full variable domain (CDR3 extended with the reference TRBV7-9 and TRBJ1-4 proteins): DTGVSQNPRHKITKRGQNVTFRCDPISEHNRLYWYRQTLGQGPEFLTYFQNEAQLEKSRLLSDRFSAERPKGSFSTLEIQRTEQGDSAMYLCASSSGQGREKLFFGSGTQLSVL.